One and the same sample provided the 11 T cell receptor beta chains below, sequenced in a study of T-cell reconstitution after alpha-beta-depleted transplantation in children. During its preparation, the TCRbeta library received unique molecular identifiers. One entry per CDR3 protein results from TCRdb running MiXCR on the PCR reads. Among 360,000 or so distinct CDR3 sequences listed, over 20% were seen once. Sequencing was performed on PBMCs from the stem cell graft donor, taken from the stem cell graft. These receptors all come from a human donor who donated a stem cell graft to a child with acute myeloid leukemia.

The V gene is TRBV12-3 or TRBV12-4, the J gene TRBJ2-5; TRBD1 matches 9 bases. This CDR3 comprises 15 residues. The ends lost 4 bases at V and 5 bases at J; junction bases unmatched: 8. CDR3 sequence (DNA): TGTGCCAGCAGTTCGACGGGACAGGGCTGGGAGACCCAGTACTTC. It yields the protein CASSSTGQGWETQYF.

The rearrangement joins TRBV5-1 to TRBJ2-3, with 7 nucleotides matching TRBD1. The trim removed 7 bases at V and 5 bases at J, leaving 13 bases unmatched. CDR1 is SGHRS, CDR2 YFSETQ, per germline. This CDR3 is built from 15 residues. The CDR3 spells CASENRGVGGDTQYF. CDR3 sequence (DNA): TGCGCCAGCGAAAACAGGGGAGTAGGGGGAGATACGCAGTATTTT.

The chain links TRBV7-2 to TRBJ2-1; D not certain. Trimming took off 2 bases at V and 4 bases at J, with 6 bases between the two ends. CDR1 is SGHTA, CDR2 FQGNSA, per germline. This CDR3 spans 13 amino acids. The CDR3 reads CASSLFMYNEQFF. In DNA, the CDR3 is TGTGCCAGCAGCTTATTTATGTACAATGAGCAGTTCTTC.

The chain is built from TRBV5-6 and TRBJ1-2, with TRBD1 matching 8 bases. CDR3 length: 16 amino acids. The V segment lost 0 bases and the J segment 3 bases; nucleotides outside the gene matches: 7. CDR1 and CDR2 from the germline V gene are SGHDT and YYEEEE. The CDR3 reads CASSLGGQGGYYGYTF. The CDR3 DNA sequence: TGTGCCAGCAGCTTGGGTGGACAGGGAGGCTACTATGGCTACACCTTC.

This clonotype turned up a few times. This chain connects TRBV7-2 to TRBJ2-1; D remains ambiguous. Trimming shortened V by 1 base and J by 5 bases, and 9 bases separated the two germline ends. The CDR3 has 14 amino acids. CDR1 is SGHTA, CDR2 FQGNSA, per germline. In DNA, the CDR3 is TGTGCCAGCAGCTTAGAAGCAGGTGACAATGAGCAGTTCTTC. Encoded protein: CASSLEAGDNEQFF. Full variable domain (outside the CDR3, taken from reference TRBV7-2 and TRBJ2-1): GAGVSQSPSNKVTEKGKDVELRCDPISGHTALYWYRQSLGQGLEFLIYFQGNSAPDKSGLPSDRFSAERTGGSVSTLTIQRTQQEDSAVYLCASSLEAGDNEQFFGPGTRLTVL.

This clonotype was counted a single time. V gene TRBV12-3 or TRBV12-4 combines with J gene TRBJ2-7, with 15 bases that match TRBD2. The CDR3 covers 18 residues. V was pared by 3 bases and J by 1 base, with 7 bases of the junction left unmatched. CDR3 nucleotide sequence: TGTGCCAGCAGTTTCGAAGGACTAGCGGGAGGGCAGTCCTACGAGCAGTACTTC. Its translation is CASSFEGLAGGQSYEQYF.

The V and J genes are TRBV10-3 and TRBJ2-7; 7 bases are a match to TRBD1. Germline CDR1 ENHRY, CDR2 SYGVKD. V trimming: 5 bases; J trimming: 3 bases; junction bases outside the gene matches: 7. The CDR3 loop spans 14 amino acids. As DNA, the CDR3 is TGTGCCATCAGTAAGACAGGGTTGAACTACGAGCAGTACTTC. The encoded protein is CAISKTGLNYEQYF.

In this sample, this clonotype turned up a few times. V and J are TRBV27 and TRBJ1-5; tentatively, D is TRBD1 (5 bases). Per germline, CDR1 MNHEY and CDR2 SMNVEV (reference sequence). This CDR3 region has 13 residues. V shed 3 bases and J shed 7 bases, with 10 bases lying between them. The DNA for the CDR3 is TGTGCCAGCAGTTTCGGGGGGAAACAGCCCCAGCATTTT. Its protein product is CASSFGGKQPQHF.

This clonotype was seen more than once but under ten times. The CDR3 DNA sequence: TGCGCCAGCAGCTTGAGAGGTAGCGGGGCATCCTACGAGCAGTACTTC. Amino acid sequence: CASSLRGSGASYEQYF. The V call is TRBV5-1, the J call TRBJ2-7; 8 bases match TRBD2. V dropped 1 base and J dropped 1; count of bases not matched to a gene: 7. From germline, CDR1 is SGHRS and CDR2 YFSETQ. The CDR3 has 16 residues. Complete variable domain (other parts from reference TRBV5-1 and TRBJ2-7): KAGVTQTPRYLIKTRGQQVTLSCSPISGHRSVSWYQQTPGQGLQFLFEYFSETQRNKGNFPGRFSGRQFSNSRSEMNVSTLELGDSALYLCASSLRGSGASYEQYFGPGTRLTVT.

The sample holds many counts of this clonotype. The J gene is TRBJ2-3, the V gene TRBV10-3, with D tentatively TRBD2 (5 bases). Looked up from germline, CDR1 is ENHRY and CDR2 is SYGVKD. CDR3 size: 13 residues. Trimming took off 10 bases at V and 2 bases at J, with 13 bases between the two ends. DNA for the CDR3: TGTGCCACCTTAGAGGGAGACACAGATACGCAGTATTTT. It codes for CATLEGDTDTQYF.

The V and J genes are TRBV5-5 and TRBJ2-7; D uncertain. This CDR3 region has 14 residues. Germline-derived CDR1 and CDR2 are SGHKS and YYEKEE (reference sequence). V lost 3 bases and J lost 0, with 10 bases in between. The CDR3 DNA is TGTGCCAGCAGCTACTTCACCCCCTCCTACGAGCAGTACTTC. Protein product: CASSYFTPSYEQYF.